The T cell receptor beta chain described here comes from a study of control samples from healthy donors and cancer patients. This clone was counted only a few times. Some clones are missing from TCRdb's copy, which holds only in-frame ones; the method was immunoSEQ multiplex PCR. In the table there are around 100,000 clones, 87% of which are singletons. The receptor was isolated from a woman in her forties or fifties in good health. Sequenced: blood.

The CDR3 sequence: CASSLSGLEGNTIYF. In nucleotides, the CDR3 is TGCGCCAGCAGCCTCTCCGGGTTGGAAGGAAACACCATATATTTT. This chain uses TRBV4-1 with TRBJ1-3; no firm D call. This CDR3 comprises 15 residues. V was clipped by 4 bases and J by 4 bases, with 14 bases between them. Germline lookup yields CDR1 MGHRA and CDR2 YSYEKL.